The 20 T cell receptor beta chains below all came from one sample that was sequenced in a study of blood T cell repertoires in COVID-19. Using immunoSEQ multiplex PCR, the repertoire was profiled, and TCRdb retains in-frame clones only, with some absent. The sample carries tens of thousands of clones, about 74% recorded once. Sequencing was done on a sample of peripheral blood. All receptors come from a woman older than 75 with acute or convalescent COVID-19.

The chain couples TRBV6-6 to TRBJ1-2; D call uncertain. Trimming took off 10 bases at V and 5 bases at J, with 20 bases between the two ends. CDR1 and CDR2 (germline): MNHNY, SVGAGI (reference sequence). The CDR3 has 14 residues. This CDR3 is CATRAERIGYGYTF. For the CDR3, the DNA is TGTGCCACCCGGGCAGAGCGGATTGGTTATGGCTACACCTTC.

The chain combines TRBV2 with TRBJ2-1, with D possibly TRBD2 on 5 matching bases. V was clipped by 5 bases and J by 1 base, with 12 bases between them. In germline, CDR1 is SNHLY, CDR2 FYNNEI. The CDR3 length is 15 residues. DNA for the CDR3: TGTGCCAGCAGTCCAGACGGGAAATCCTACAATGAGCAGTTCTTC. Translation gives CASSPDGKSYNEQFF.

The chain couples TRBV14 to TRBJ2-3; 7 positions agree with TRBD2. The germline CDR1 and CDR2 sequences are SGHDN and FVKESK. Trimming at V came to 0 bases and at J to 4 bases, leaving 10 bases not matched to a gene. The CDR3 length is 17 residues. CDR3 nucleotide sequence: TGTGCCAGCAGCCAAGATTTGGGGGGAGGGCCTCCAGATACGCAGTATTTT. It yields the protein CASSQDLGGGPPDTQYF.

This sequence joins TRBV27 and TRBJ2-5; 7 bases map to TRBD1. The V gene's germline CDR1 is MNHEY and CDR2 SMNVEV (reference sequence). The CDR3 is made up of 16 amino acids. The ends lost 6 bases at V and 1 base at J; junction bases unmatched: 11. The CDR3 region is CASRRGLAVSQETQYF. DNA of the CDR3: TGTGCCAGCAGGAGGGGGCTAGCAGTCTCCCAAGAGACCCAGTACTTC.

The chain employs TRBV9 and TRBJ2-2, with D possibly being TRBD1 (6 bases). The germline gives CDR1 SGDLS, CDR2 YYNGEE. The ends were cut back, 5 bases at V and 1 base at J, with 12 bases in the middle. The CDR3 sequence is 15 residues long. This CDR3 is CASSLRGGNTGELFF. The CDR3, as DNA: TGTGCCAGCAGTCTTCGAGGGGGGAACACCGGGGAGCTGTTTTTT.

This sequence joins TRBV18 and TRBJ1-2; 7 bases agree with TRBD1. Germline values: CDR1 KGHSH, CDR2 LQKENI. The CDR3 is 14 residues long. Losses at the gene ends were 3 bases for V and 1 base for J; bases not matched to a gene: 2. The CDR3 sequence is CASSPRDSNYGYTF. Written as DNA, the CDR3 is TGTGCCAGCTCACCCCGGGACAGTAACTATGGCTACACCTTC.

This sequence joins TRBV4-2 and TRBJ1-6; 7 bases map to TRBD1. V lost 0 bases, J lost 7 bases, and 15 bases stayed unmatched. Germline-derived CDR1 and CDR2 are LGHNA and YNFKEQ. The CDR3 covers 19 residues. CDR3 sequence: CASSQDRQDRRIKNSPLHF. The CDR3 nucleotides are TGTGCCAGCAGCCAAGATAGGCAGGACAGGAGGATAAAGAATTCACCCCTCCACTTT.

The CDR3 loop is CASSSRGGTDYYMNTEAFF. The CDR3 DNA is TGTGCCAGCAGCTCACGGGGGGGAACAGATTACTACATGAACACTGAAGCTTTCTTT. J is TRBJ1-1 and V is TRBV14; D is perhaps TRBD1 (5 bases). Trimming pared 5 bases from V and 0 bases from J, leaving 25 bases between. There are 19 residues in the CDR3. CDR1 SGHDN and CDR2 FVKESK come from the germline V gene.

The chain is built from TRBV6-5 and TRBJ2-7; D might be TRBD1 (6 bases). V was trimmed by 0 bases and J by 3 bases, leaving 12 bases between them. This CDR3 comprises 15 residues. Germline CDR1 and CDR2: MNHEY and SVGAGI. CDR3 sequence reads: CASSYSSGTNYEQYF. The CDR3 DNA follows: TGTGCCAGCAGTTACTCTTCCGGGACAAACTACGAGCAGTACTTC.

Notes on this clone: A much larger clone is a single base away; this may be a read error. This chain connects TRBV24-1 to TRBJ2-7; the D is unclear. The CDR3 is made up of 15 amino acids. CDR1 and CDR2 from the germline V gene are KGHDR and SFDVKD. Here the CDR3 reads CAASDPAGNSYEQYF. The CDR3 nucleotides are TGTGCCGCCAGTGATCCGGCAGGCAACTCCTACGAGCAGTACTTC.

The V call is TRBV3-1 (or the pseudogene TRBV3-2), the J call TRBJ1-5; D perhaps matches TRBD1 (5 bases). CDR3 length: 13 residues. Per the germline V gene, CDR1 is LGHDT and CDR2 is YNNKEL (reference sequence). V was clipped by 4 bases and J by 4 bases, with 8 bases between them. CDR3 sequence: CASSLRGNQPQHF. The CDR3 region has the DNA TGTGCCAGCAGCCTAAGGGGTAATCAGCCCCAGCATTTT.

The chain couples TRBV24-1 to TRBJ2-2; 11 bases match TRBD2. Trimming removed 4 bases from V and 1 base from J; junction bases left unmatched: 10. In germline, CDR1 is KGHDR, CDR2 SFDVKD. The CDR3 consists of 19 residues. In DNA form, the CDR3 reads TGTGCCACCAGTGAATCTCCGGGACTAGCGGTATTGAACACCGGGGAGCTGTTTTTT. Translation: CATSESPGLAVLNTGELFF.

V gene TRBV6-5 combines with J gene TRBJ2-3, with a weak D call TRBD2 (5 bases). The V gene's germline CDR1 is MNHEY and CDR2 SVGAGI. Deletions cut 6 bases from V and 9 bases from J, with 16 bases between. The CDR3 has 13 amino acids. CDR3 coding DNA: TGTGCCAGCAGCCAAGGTCTAGCTAAGACGCAGTATTTT. Its protein is CASSQGLAKTQYF.

The V gene is TRBV19, the J gene TRBJ1-4; D is unclear. V was clipped by 7 bases and J by 3 bases, with 15 bases between them. The germline gives CDR1 LNHDA, CDR2 SQIVND (reference sequence). CDR3 size: 15 residues. The CDR3 sequence: CASTDSGTANEKLFF. CDR3 sequence (DNA): TGTGCCAGTACCGACTCGGGTACCGCTAATGAAAAACTGTTTTTT.

The chain combines TRBV5-1 with TRBJ2-1; 7 bases line up with TRBD2. This CDR3 region has 14 residues. Germline-derived CDR1 and CDR2 are SGHRS and YFSETQ. J was trimmed by 5 bases and V by 7 bases; bases with no gene match: 9. The CDR3 nucleotides are TGCGCCAGCGGAAGGGGTGGGAGGGACAATGAGCAGTTCTTC. This gives the protein CASGRGGRDNEQFF.

In its sample, this clone was seen many times. The chain carries TRBV5-1 and TRBJ1-6; TRBD1 is a possible D gene (6 bases). The germline V and J ends were trimmed by 1 base and 11 bases, with 16 bases remaining between them. Germline assignment: CDR1 SGHRS and CDR2 YFSETQ. The CDR3 extends over 15 amino acids. The CDR3 spells CASSLTSTGRPPLHF. As DNA, the CDR3 is TGCGCCAGCAGCTTGACTTCGACAGGCCGTCCACCCCTCCACTTT.

CDR3 amino acids: CASRSGLVSYNEQFF. Here the CDR3 DNA reads TGTGCCAGCAGATCGGGACTAGTAAGCTACAATGAGCAGTTCTTC. The chain joins TRBV27 to TRBJ2-1, with 8 bases lining up with TRBD2. The V segment lost 6 bases and the J segment 3 bases; nucleotides outside the gene matches: 7. Germline V CDR1 and CDR2: MNHEY, SMNVEV (reference sequence). CDR3 size: 15 residues.

The V call is TRBV11-2, the J call TRBJ1-5; 7 bases fit TRBD1. The germline V gene encodes CDR1 SGHAT and CDR2 FQNNGV. Germline trimming cut 3 bases from V and 4 bases from J; bases unmatched to any gene: 0. This CDR3 has 13 residues. In DNA form, the CDR3 reads TGTGCCAGCAGCTTGGGACAGAATCAGCCCCAGCATTTT. It is translated as CASSLGQNQPQHF.

The chain is built from TRBV27 and TRBJ2-7, with TRBD2 matching 14 bases. CDR3 length: 15 residues. CDR1 and CDR2 (germline): MNHEY, SMNVEV (reference sequence). Trimming cost V 3 bases and J 6 bases; bases outside gene matches: 4. The CDR3 sequence: CASSFGTSGRGEQYF. The CDR3 DNA is TGTGCCAGCAGTTTCGGGACTAGCGGGAGAGGCGAGCAGTACTTC.

This clone appeared a few times. This rearrangement joins TRBV3-1 (or the pseudogene TRBV3-2) to TRBJ2-7, with D possibly matching TRBD1 (6 bases). Between the trimmed V and J ends, which lost 2 bases and 0 bases, there was a span of 14 bases. The CDR3 length is 16 residues. CDR1 and CDR2 from the germline V gene are LGHDT and YNNKEL (reference sequence). This CDR3 reads CASSQTNRDPSYEQYF. CDR3 bases: TGTGCCAGCAGCCAAACCAACAGGGATCCCTCCTACGAGCAGTACTTC.